These 22 T cell receptor beta chains share one sample of origin, sequenced in a study of post-analysis software for immune sequencing data. Unique molecular identifiers were present in the TCR beta cDNA libraries. Via MiXCR, TCRdb re-called the PCR reads, giving one row per CDR3 protein. The sample includes some 260,000 distinct CDR3 sequences, approximately 34% of them seen just once. Study-level points and caveats: Compared with controls, patients had more of five TRBV segments, including TRBV5-6, TRBV5-1 and TRBV20-1.

The antigens for these receptors are not known. The sample was blood. All receptors derive from a girl aged 10-17 years with multiple sclerosis.

The rearrangement joins TRBV12-3 or TRBV12-4 to TRBJ2-1; a possible D gene is TRBD2 (6 bases). The CDR3 has 17 amino acids. V was cut by 0 bases and J by 4 bases, with 16 bases left in between. CDR3: CASSLARLPSAYNEQFF. The CDR3 region has the DNA TGTGCCAGCAGTTTAGCGCGCCTGCCTAGCGCATACAATGAGCAGTTCTTC.

Worth noting for this clonotype: A much more abundant neighbour one base away suggests this may be a read error. This sequence joins TRBV3-1 and TRBJ1-6; D may be TRBD1 (6 bases). In germline, CDR1 is LGHDT, CDR2 YNNKEL (reference sequence). The CDR3 runs 17 residues. CDR3 region: CASRRIGGSSYNSPRHF. CDR3 coding DNA: TGTGCCAGCAGACGAATAGGGGGGAGCTCCTATAATTCACCCCGCCACTTT.

Notes on this clonotype: A read error may explain this, as a much larger clone is one base away. This sequence joins TRBV18 and TRBJ2-5; D remains unclear. Germline V CDR1 and CDR2: KGHSH, LQKENI. The V end lost 2 bases, the J end lost 11 bases, and 12 bases lay between the germline ends. The CDR3 is made up of 12 amino acids. This chain's CDR3 is CASSPLTDEQYF. The CDR3 DNA is TGTGCCAGCTCACCATTGACCGATGAGCAGTACTTC.

This rearrangement joins TRBV29-1 to TRBJ2-5, with TRBD1 as a possible D gene (6 bases). V was cut by 7 bases and J by 4 bases, with 19 bases left in between. CDR3 length equals 14 residues. The germline CDR1 and CDR2 sequences are SQVTM and ANQGSEA. The chain's CDR3 is CSAGQPHGGETQYF. The CDR3 DNA follows: TGCAGCGCGGGACAACCTCACGGCGGAGAGACCCAGTACTTC.

Many counts were recorded for this clonotype. This chain connects TRBV13 to TRBJ1-5; TRBD1 matches 9 bases. Germline V gives CDR1 PRHDT, CDR2 FYEKMQ (reference sequence). CDR3 length: 16 amino acids. Losses at the gene ends were 5 bases for V and 4 bases for J; bases not matched to a gene: 9. CDR3 sequence reads: CASSMRDRAGNQPQHF. The CDR3 DNA reads as TGTGCCAGCAGCATGCGGGACAGGGCGGGGAATCAGCCCCAGCATTTT.

As to this clonotype: The junction shows a germline mismatch at one end, possibly a read error. The chain is built from TRBV7-9 and TRBJ1-1, with a tentative D call TRBD1 (6 bases). This CDR3 comprises 14 residues. Germline values: CDR1 SEHNR, CDR2 FQNEAQ (reference sequence). The CDR3 DNA reads as TGTGCCAGCAGCTTATTCCAGGGGAACACTAAAGCTTTCTTT. Translated, it gives CASSLFQGNTKAFF.

This clonotype was found many times. The V and J genes are TRBV4-1 and TRBJ1-1; D gene ambiguous. Germline CDR1 reads MGHRA; CDR2 reads YSYEKL. Deletions cut 8 bases from V and 8 bases from J, with 6 bases between. The CDR3 sequence is 9 residues long. The CDR3 nucleotides are TGCGCCAGCGGGGAAGAAGCTTTCTTT. This encodes CASGEEAFF.

The CDR3 here is CASSLDRREISLGAFF. DNA for the CDR3: TGTGCCAGCAGCTTAGATCGCAGGGAAATTTCTCTAGGGGCTTTCTTT. The chain carries TRBV11-2 and TRBJ1-1; a weak D match, TRBD1 (5 bases). CDR3 length equals 16 residues. The V and J ends lost 0 bases and 11 bases respectively, with 22 bases between them. Germline V gene sequence: CDR1 SGHAT, CDR2 FQNNGV.

The chain uses TRBV5-1 and TRBJ1-2, with TRBD1 matching over 9 bases. Germline CDR1 and CDR2: SGHRS and YFSETQ. The CDR3 has 14 amino acids. V gave up 4 bases and J gave up 6 bases; unmatched junction bases: 7. CDR3 DNA sequence: TGCGCCAGCAGCGTAGGTTGGGACAGGGATGGCTACACCTTC. Amino acids: CASSVGWDRDGYTF. The full variable domain, in which reference TRBV5-1 and TRBJ1-2 provide the parts outside the CDR3, is KAGVTQTPRYLIKTRGQQVTLSCSPISGHRSVSWYQQTPGQGLQFLFEYFSETQRNKGNFPGRFSGRQFSNSRSEMNVSTLELGDSALYLCASSVGWDRDGYTFGSGTRLTVV.

This clonotype appeared many times. This chain links TRBV5-1 with TRBJ2-5, with D unclear. The CDR3 runs to 17 residues. V lost 1 base and J 0 bases, leaving 16 bases between the germline ends. In germline, CDR1 is SGHRS, CDR2 YFSETQ. CDR3 region: CASSLMSGRWDQETQYF. The CDR3 DNA sequence: TGCGCCAGCAGCTTGATGTCCGGCAGGTGGGACCAAGAGACCCAGTACTTC. Variable domain in full (rest from reference TRBV5-1 and TRBJ2-5): KAGVTQTPRYLIKTRGQQVTLSCSPISGHRSVSWYQQTPGQGLQFLFEYFSETQRNKGNFPGRFSGRQFSNSRSEMNVSTLELGDSALYLCASSLMSGRWDQETQYFGPGTRLLVL.

Many counts were recorded for this clonotype. This chain uses TRBV29-1 with TRBJ1-2; tentative D call: TRBD1 (5 bases). Germline values: CDR1 SQVTM, CDR2 ANQGSEA. This CDR3 comprises 11 residues. V lost 3 bases, J lost 8 bases, and 10 bases lay in between. In DNA, the CDR3 is TGCAGCGTTGAGGAAGACAGAGGCTACACCTTC. Translated: CSVEEDRGYTF.

This sequence joins TRBV10-3 and TRBJ1-1, with TRBD1 as a possible D gene (5 bases). V was shortened by 5 bases and J by 3 bases, with 10 bases between the two germline ends. This CDR3 spans 13 amino acids. Germline V gene data show CDR1 as ENHRY and CDR2 as SYGVKD. The CDR3, as DNA: TGTGCCATCAGTAACCAGGGTGACACTGAAGCTTTCTTT. It yields the protein CAISNQGDTEAFF.

This chain uses TRBV20-1 with TRBJ2-7; TRBD1 matches at 9 bases. The CDR3 spans 15 residues. CDR1 and CDR2 (germline): DFQATT, SNEGSKA (reference sequence). J was trimmed by 2 bases and V by 5 bases; bases with no gene match: 10. This chain's CDR3 is CSALKRQGGPYEQYF. The CDR3 DNA is TGCAGTGCTCTAAAACGACAGGGGGGCCCCTACGAGCAGTACTTC.

The table lists this clonotype with a few counts. The chain couples TRBV7-2 to TRBJ1-4; a weak D match, TRBD1 (5 bases). The germline gives CDR1 SGHTA, CDR2 FQGNSA. This CDR3 is built from 16 residues. V was cut by 5 bases and J by 7 bases, with 20 bases left in between. The CDR3 loop reads CASSLEVGRGGEKLFF. CDR3 nucleotides: TGTGCCAGCAGCCTAGAAGTGGGAAGGGGAGGTGAAAAACTGTTTTTT. Together with reference TRBV7-2 and TRBJ1-4, the CDR3 gives the full variable domain: GAGVSQSPSNKVTEKGKDVELRCDPISGHTALYWYRQSLGQGLEFLIYFQGNSAPDKSGLPSDRFSAERTGGSVSTLTIQRTQQEDSAVYLCASSLEVGRGGEKLFFGSGTQLSVL.

In regard to this clonotype: This clone may be a read error of a much larger clone one base away. The chain uses TRBV2 and TRBJ1-2, with a possible D match to TRBD1 (5 bases). The CDR3 sequence is 14 residues long. The ends were cut back, 6 bases at V and 2 bases at J, with 13 bases in the middle. Germline V lookup: CDR1 SNHLY, CDR2 FYNNEI. Written as DNA, the CDR3 is TGTGCCAGCAGGGAATCGGGACCAAACTATGGCTACACCTTC. Its protein product is CASRESGPNYGYTF.

This clonotype was seen many times. The chain joins TRBV20-1 to TRBJ1-5; tentative D call: TRBD1 (5 bases). The V gene lost 3 bases and the J gene lost 6 bases, with 9 bases spanning the gap. The CDR3 length is 12 residues. Germline CDR1 is DFQATT and CDR2 is SNEGSKA (reference sequence). CDR3 sequence: CSARDTPQPQHF. For the CDR3, the DNA is TGCAGTGCTAGGGACACTCCTCAGCCCCAGCATTTT.

On this clonotype itself: A much larger clone sits a single nucleotide away, making a read error possible. The chain joins TRBV5-1 to TRBJ1-4, with 7 nucleotides matching TRBD1. Trimming at V came to 4 bases and at J to 3 bases, leaving 6 bases not matched to a gene. CDR1 is SGHRS, CDR2 YFSETQ, per germline. The CDR3 loop spans 15 amino acids. CDR3 in amino acids: CASSAQGTANEKLFF. The CDR3 DNA sequence: TGCGCCAGCAGCGCACAGGGGACTGCTAATGAAAAACTGTTTTTT.

This clonotype was detected once. This sequence joins TRBV7-2 and TRBJ1-2; D may be TRBD1 (5 bases). V gave up 3 bases and J gave up 5 bases, with 16 bases separating them. Germline V gene sequence: CDR1 SGHTA, CDR2 FQGNSA. This CDR3 has 15 residues. The CDR3 protein is CASSLIRGGGYGYTF. The CDR3 DNA reads as TGTGCCAGCAGCTTGATTAGGGGTGGGGGATATGGCTACACCTTC.

Many counts were recorded for this clonotype. The chain combines TRBV12-3 or TRBV12-4 with TRBJ2-3; D is uncertain. The CDR3 runs to 15 residues. Trimming left V 4 bases short and J 4 bases short, with 15 bases between. In nucleotides, the CDR3 is TGTGCCAGCAGTTCGCCCCGCCTATCCGCAGATACGCAGTATTTT. Translating it yields CASSSPRLSADTQYF.

This sequence joins TRBV20-1 and TRBJ1-1; a weak D match, TRBD1 (5 bases). Germline V gene sequence: CDR1 DFQATT, CDR2 SNEGSKA (reference sequence). The CDR3 contains 12 residues. V was trimmed by 6 bases and J by 1 base, leaving 9 bases between them. The CDR3, as DNA: TGCAGTGCCTGGAGGGGGAACACTGAAGCTTTCTTT. Translation gives CSAWRGNTEAFF.

As regards this clonotype: Lacking the conserved final phenylalanine or tryptophan, this CDR3 likely reflects a read error. The DNA is omitted, as the CDR3 cannot be located on it reliably, and the CDR3 follows TCRdb's listing. The CDR3 here is CASSLGRGYEQHS. The chain is built from TRBV5-5 and TRBJ2-7. CDR1 and CDR2 from the germline V gene are SGHKS and YYEKEE (reference sequence). The CDR3 is 13 residues long, ends included.

With regard to this clonotype: One end of the junction is discordant with germline, which a read error may explain. This chain links TRBV2 with TRBJ1-5, with 7 nucleotides matching TRBD1. This CDR3 has 15 amino acids. Germline values: CDR1 SNHLY, CDR2 FYNNEI. CDR3 sequence: CVSRGATPLNQPQHF. The CDR3 DNA follows: TGTGTCAGCAGGGGGGCTACGCCCTTGAATCAGCCCCAGCATTTT.